Each of the 4 T cell receptor beta chains below was sequenced from the same sample in a study of blood T cell repertoires in COVID-19 (TCRdb year 2020). The library was made by the immunoSEQ multiplex PCR assay. The table was pulled from immuneACCESS by TCRdb, which kept in-frame rearrangements only. Such tables lose some clones; where checked, under half of the loss comes from unresolved V genes, and the rest has no known cause. In this sample the table shows more than 45,000 clones, around 85% of which occur a single time. Of the sample, 16% is held by the ten largest clones. The sequenced sample was peripheral blood. These receptors all stem from a human donor in a cohort sampled during active COVID-19.

This clone was picked up one time. CDR3 amino acids: CASRTGDYGYTF. In DNA, the CDR3 is TGTGCCAGCAGGACAGGGGACTATGGCTACACCTTC. This rearrangement joins TRBV28 to TRBJ1-2, with 8 positions matching TRBD1. The CDR3 is 12 amino acids. V was clipped by 6 bases and J by 3 bases; unmatched bases: 0. Germline loops: CDR1 MDHEN, CDR2 SYDVKM.

The V gene is TRBV28, the J gene TRBJ2-4; D not resolved. The CDR3 loop spans 13 amino acids. V dropped 6 bases and J dropped 5 bases, with 11 bases sitting between them. Germline V lookup: CDR1 MDHEN, CDR2 SYDVKM. CDR3 coding DNA: TGTGCCAGCAGCCCCGGCCGGGAAAACATTCAGTACTTC. Amino acids: CASSPGRENIQYF.

The chain is built from TRBV3-1 (or the pseudogene TRBV3-2) and TRBJ2-5; 7 bases are shared with TRBD2. The CDR3 contains 15 residues. Germline loops: CDR1 LGHDT, CDR2 YNNKEL (reference sequence). Trimming cost V 0 bases and J 7 bases; bases outside gene matches: 8. Written as DNA, the CDR3 is TGTGCCAGCAGCCAAGATCCTAGCGGTCCGGGGACCCAGTACTTC. This encodes CASSQDPSGPGTQYF.

J is TRBJ1-5 and V is TRBV19, with TRBD1 matching over 8 bases. The germline V gene has CDR1 LNHDA and CDR2 SQIVND (reference sequence). The CDR3 contains 16 residues. V was clipped by 5 bases and J by 2 bases; unmatched bases: 8. CDR3 residues: CASSPLDRGGNQPQHF. The CDR3 nucleotides read TGTGCCAGTAGTCCGCTAGACAGGGGTGGCAATCAGCCCCAGCATTTT. Full variable domain (missing parts from reference TRBV19 and TRBJ1-5): DGGITQSPKYLFRKEGQNVTLSCEQNLNHDAMYWYRQDPGQGLRLIYYSQIVNDFQKGDIAEGYSVSREKKESFPLTVTSAQKNPTAFYLCASSPLDRGGNQPQHFGDGTRLSIL.